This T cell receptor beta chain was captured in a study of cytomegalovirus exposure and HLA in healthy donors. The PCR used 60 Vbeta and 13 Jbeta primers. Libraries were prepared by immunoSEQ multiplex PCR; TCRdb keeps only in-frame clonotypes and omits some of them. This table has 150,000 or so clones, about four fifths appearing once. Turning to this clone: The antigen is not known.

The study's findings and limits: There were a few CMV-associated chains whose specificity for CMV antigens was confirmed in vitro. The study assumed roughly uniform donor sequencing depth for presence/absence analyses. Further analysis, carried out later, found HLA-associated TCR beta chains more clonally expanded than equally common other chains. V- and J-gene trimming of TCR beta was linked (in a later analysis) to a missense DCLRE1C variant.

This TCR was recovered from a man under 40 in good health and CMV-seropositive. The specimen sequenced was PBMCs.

CDR3 bases: TGTGCCTGGAGCGGACTAGTCGGAGAGACCCAGTACTTC. Encoded protein: CAWSGLVGETQYF. The chain combines TRBV30 with TRBJ2-5; 7 nucleotides align to TRBD2. V trimming: 3 bases; J trimming: 4 bases; junction bases outside the gene matches: 5. This CDR3 comprises 13 residues. In germline, CDR1 is GTSNPN, CDR2 SVGIG (reference sequence).